The clone carrying this T cell receptor beta chain was seen at least ten times. The CDR3 is 15 residues long. The ends lost 5 bases at V and 3 bases at J; junction bases unmatched: 4. CDR1 is LNHDA, CDR2 SQIVND, per germline (reference sequence). TCRdb reprocessed the 5' RACE reads via MiXCR and lists one record per CDR3 protein. The sample lists around 90,000 distinct CDR3 sequences; roughly 5.1% were seen once. This entry is derived from a study of T cells of healthy individuals. The V call is TRBV19, the J call TRBJ2-1; 10 positions match TRBD2. This clonotype was obtained from a female donor in good health. The CDR3 coding sequence is TGTGCCAGTAGTCCAAGGACTAGCGGCTACAATGAGCAGTTCTTC. Translation gives CASSPRTSGYNEQFF.